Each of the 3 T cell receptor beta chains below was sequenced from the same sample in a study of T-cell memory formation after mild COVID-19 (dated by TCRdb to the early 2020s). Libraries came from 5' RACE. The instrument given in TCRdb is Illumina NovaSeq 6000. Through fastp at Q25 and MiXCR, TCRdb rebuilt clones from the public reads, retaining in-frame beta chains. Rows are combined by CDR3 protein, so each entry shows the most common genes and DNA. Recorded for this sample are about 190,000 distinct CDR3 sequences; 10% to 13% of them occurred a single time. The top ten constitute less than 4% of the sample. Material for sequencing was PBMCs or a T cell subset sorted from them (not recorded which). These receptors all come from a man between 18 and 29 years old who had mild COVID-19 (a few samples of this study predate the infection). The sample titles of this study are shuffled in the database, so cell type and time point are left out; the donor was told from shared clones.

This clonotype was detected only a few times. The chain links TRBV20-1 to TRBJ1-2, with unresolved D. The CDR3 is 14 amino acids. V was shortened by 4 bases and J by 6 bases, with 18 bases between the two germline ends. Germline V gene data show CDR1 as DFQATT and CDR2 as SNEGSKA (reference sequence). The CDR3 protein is CSAIIPGAHDGYTF. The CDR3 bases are TGCAGTGCTATAATACCAGGCGCCCATGATGGCTACACCTTC.

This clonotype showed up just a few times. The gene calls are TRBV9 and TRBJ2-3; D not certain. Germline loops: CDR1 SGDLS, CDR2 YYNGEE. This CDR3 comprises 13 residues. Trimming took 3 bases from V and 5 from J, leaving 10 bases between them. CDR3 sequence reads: CASSALFGDTQYF. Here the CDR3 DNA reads TGTGCCAGCAGCGCCCTTTTTGGAGATACGCAGTATTTT.

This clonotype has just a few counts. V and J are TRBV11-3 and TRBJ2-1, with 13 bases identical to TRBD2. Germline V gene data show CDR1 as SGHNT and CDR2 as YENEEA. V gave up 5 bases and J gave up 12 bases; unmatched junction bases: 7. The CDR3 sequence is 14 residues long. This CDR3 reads CASSTAGTSGAQFF. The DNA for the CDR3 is TGTGCCAGCAGCACCGCCGGGACTAGCGGGGCGCAGTTCTTC.